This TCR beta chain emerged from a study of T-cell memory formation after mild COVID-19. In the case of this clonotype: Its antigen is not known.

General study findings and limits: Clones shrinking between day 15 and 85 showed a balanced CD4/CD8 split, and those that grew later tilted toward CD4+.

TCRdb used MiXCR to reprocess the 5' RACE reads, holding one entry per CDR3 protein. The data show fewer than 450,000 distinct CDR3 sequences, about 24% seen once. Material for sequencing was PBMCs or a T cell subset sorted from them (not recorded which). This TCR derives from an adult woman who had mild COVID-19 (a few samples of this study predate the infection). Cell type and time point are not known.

The CDR3 nucleotides read TGTGCCAGCAGTTTGAGAGCTAGCGGGCTCTACGAGCAGTACTTC. Its protein is CASSLRASGLYEQYF. The chain links TRBV12-3 or TRBV12-4 to TRBJ2-7; the match to TRBD2 covers 8 bases. V was clipped by 3 bases and J by 3 bases; unmatched bases: 7. This CDR3 has 15 residues.